This TCR beta chain was recovered during a study of T-cell memory formation after mild COVID-19. This clonotype was counted a few times. Its antigen is unidentified. Via MiXCR, TCRdb re-called the 5' RACE reads, giving one row per CDR3 protein. In the table there are under 550,000 distinct CDR3 sequences, roughly 17% of which are singletons. Whole-study findings and limits: CM and EM subsets held most contracting CD4+ clones; EMRA held CD8+ ones.

The CDR3 runs to 13 residues. Germline lookup yields CDR1 LGHNA and CDR2 YNFKEQ. V was trimmed by 0 bases and J by 2 bases, leaving 5 bases between them. The chain is built from TRBV4-2 and TRBJ2-7, with no clear D. Sequenced input: PBMCs or a T cell subset sorted from them (not recorded which). The receptor's source is a man younger than 35 who had mild COVID-19 (a few samples of this study predate the infection). Cell type and time point are not known. The CDR3 loop is CASSQDPPYEQYF. Written as DNA, the CDR3 is TGTGCCAGCAGCCAAGATCCTCCCTACGAGCAGTACTTC.